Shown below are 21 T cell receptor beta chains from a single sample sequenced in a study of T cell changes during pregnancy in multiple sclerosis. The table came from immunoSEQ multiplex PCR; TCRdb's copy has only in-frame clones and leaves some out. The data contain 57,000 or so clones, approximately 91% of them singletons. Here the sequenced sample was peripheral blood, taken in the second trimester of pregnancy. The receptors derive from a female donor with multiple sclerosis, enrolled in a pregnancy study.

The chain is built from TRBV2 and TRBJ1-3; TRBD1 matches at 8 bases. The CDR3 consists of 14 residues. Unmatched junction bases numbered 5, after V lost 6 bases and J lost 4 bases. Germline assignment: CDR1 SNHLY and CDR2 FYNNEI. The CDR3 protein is CASRRTGRGNTIYF. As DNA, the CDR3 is TGTGCCAGCAGGCGGACAGGGAGGGGAAACACCATATATTTT. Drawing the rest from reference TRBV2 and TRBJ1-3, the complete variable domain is EPEVTQTPSHQVTQMGQEVILRCVPISNHLYFYWYRQILGQKVEFLVSFYNNEISEKSEIFDDQFSVERPDGSNFTLKIRSTKLEDSAMYFCASRRTGRGNTIYFGEGSWLTVV.

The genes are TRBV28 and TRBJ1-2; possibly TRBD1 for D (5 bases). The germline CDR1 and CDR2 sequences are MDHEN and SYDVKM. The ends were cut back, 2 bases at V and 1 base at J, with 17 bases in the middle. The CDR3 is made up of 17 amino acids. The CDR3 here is CASSLDRGRLDNYGYTF. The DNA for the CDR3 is TGTGCCAGCAGTTTAGATAGGGGCCGACTCGATAACTATGGCTACACCTTC.

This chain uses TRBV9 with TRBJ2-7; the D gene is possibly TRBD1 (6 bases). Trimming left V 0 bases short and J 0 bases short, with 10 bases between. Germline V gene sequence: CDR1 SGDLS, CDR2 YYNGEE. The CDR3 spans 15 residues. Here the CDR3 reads CASSVDPDSSYEQYF. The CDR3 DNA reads TGTGCCAGCAGCGTAGATCCGGACAGCTCCTACGAGCAGTACTTC.

The CDR3, as DNA: TGTGCCAGCAGCGTAGGGACAGGGGGCAAGACTTTCTTT. The encoded protein is CASSVGTGGKTFF. This chain uses TRBV9 with TRBJ1-1; 11 bases fit TRBD1. CDR1 SGDLS and CDR2 YYNGEE come from the germline V gene. The CDR3 covers 13 residues. Trimming at V came to 0 bases and at J to 12 bases, leaving 4 bases not matched to a gene.

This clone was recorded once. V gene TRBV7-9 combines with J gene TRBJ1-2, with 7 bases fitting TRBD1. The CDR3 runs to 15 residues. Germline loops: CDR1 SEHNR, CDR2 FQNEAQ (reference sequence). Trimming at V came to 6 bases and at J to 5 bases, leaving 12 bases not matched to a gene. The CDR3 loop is CASRQGWDRGYGYTF. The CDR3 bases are TGTGCCAGCAGACAGGGGTGGGACCGTGGGTATGGCTACACCTTC. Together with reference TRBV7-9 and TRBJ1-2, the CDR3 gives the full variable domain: DTGVSQNPRHKITKRGQNVTFRCDPISEHNRLYWYRQTLGQGPEFLTYFQNEAQLEKSRLLSDRFSAERPKGSFSTLEIQRTEQGDSAMYLCASRQGWDRGYGYTFGSGTRLTVV.

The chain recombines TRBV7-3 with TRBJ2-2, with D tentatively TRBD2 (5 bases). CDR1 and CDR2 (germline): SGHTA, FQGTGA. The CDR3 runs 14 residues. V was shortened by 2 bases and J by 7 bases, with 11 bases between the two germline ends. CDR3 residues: CASSLGSGNGELFF. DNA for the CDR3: TGTGCCAGCAGCTTAGGATCGGGGAACGGGGAGCTGTTTTTT.

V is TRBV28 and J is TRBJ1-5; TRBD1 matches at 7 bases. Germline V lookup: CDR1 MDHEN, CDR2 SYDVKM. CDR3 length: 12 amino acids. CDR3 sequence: CPDRERNQPQHF. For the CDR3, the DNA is TGTCCTGACAGGGAGAGAAATCAGCCCCAGCATTTT.

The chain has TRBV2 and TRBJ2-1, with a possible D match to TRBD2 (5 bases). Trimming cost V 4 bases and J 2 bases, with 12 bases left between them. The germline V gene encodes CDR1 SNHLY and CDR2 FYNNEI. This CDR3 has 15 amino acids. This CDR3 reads CASSAAGRTYNEQFF. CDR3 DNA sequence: TGTGCCAGCAGTGCCGCGGGCAGAACCTACAATGAGCAGTTCTTC. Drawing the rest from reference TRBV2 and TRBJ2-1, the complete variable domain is EPEVTQTPSHQVTQMGQEVILRCVPISNHLYFYWYRQILGQKVEFLVSFYNNEISEKSEIFDDQFSVERPDGSNFTLKIRSTKLEDSAMYFCASSAAGRTYNEQFFGPGTRLTVL.

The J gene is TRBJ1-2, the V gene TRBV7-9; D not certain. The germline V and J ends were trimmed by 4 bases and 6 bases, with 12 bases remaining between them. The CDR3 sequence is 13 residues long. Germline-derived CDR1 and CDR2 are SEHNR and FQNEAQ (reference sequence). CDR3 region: CASSSIWRDGYTF. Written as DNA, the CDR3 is TGTGCCAGCAGCTCCATTTGGCGGGATGGCTACACCTTC.

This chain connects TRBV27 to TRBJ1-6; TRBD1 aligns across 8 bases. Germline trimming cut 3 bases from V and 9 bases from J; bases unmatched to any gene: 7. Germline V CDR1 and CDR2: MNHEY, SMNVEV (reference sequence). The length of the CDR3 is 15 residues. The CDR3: CASSFRDRKSSPLHF. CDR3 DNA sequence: TGTGCCAGCAGTTTCCGGGACAGGAAAAGTTCACCCCTCCACTTT.

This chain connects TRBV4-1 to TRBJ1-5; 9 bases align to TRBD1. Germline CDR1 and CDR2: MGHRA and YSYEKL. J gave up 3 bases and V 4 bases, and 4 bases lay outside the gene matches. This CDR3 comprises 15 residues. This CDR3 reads CASSPWDRDNQPQHF. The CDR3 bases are TGCGCCAGCAGCCCCTGGGACAGGGACAATCAGCCCCAGCATTTT.

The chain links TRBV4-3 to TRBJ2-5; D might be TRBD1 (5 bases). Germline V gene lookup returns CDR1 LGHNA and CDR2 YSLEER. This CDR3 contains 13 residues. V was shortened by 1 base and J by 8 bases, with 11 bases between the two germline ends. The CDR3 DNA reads TGCGCCAGCAGCCAAGGGCCCTGGGGCACCCAGTACTTC. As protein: CASSQGPWGTQYF.

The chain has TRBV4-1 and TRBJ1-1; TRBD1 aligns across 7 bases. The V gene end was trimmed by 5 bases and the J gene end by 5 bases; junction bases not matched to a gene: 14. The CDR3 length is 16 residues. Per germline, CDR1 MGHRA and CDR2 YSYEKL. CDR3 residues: CASSYMQGGARTEAFF. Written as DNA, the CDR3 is TGCGCCAGCAGCTATATGCAAGGGGGCGCGAGGACTGAAGCTTTCTTT.

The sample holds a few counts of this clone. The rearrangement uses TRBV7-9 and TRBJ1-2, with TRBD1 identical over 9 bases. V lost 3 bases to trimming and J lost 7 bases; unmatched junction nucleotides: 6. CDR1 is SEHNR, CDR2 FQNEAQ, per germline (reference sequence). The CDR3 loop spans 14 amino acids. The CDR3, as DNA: TGTGCCAGCAGCTTTGGGACAGGGTTCTCTGGCTACACCTTC. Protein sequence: CASSFGTGFSGYTF.

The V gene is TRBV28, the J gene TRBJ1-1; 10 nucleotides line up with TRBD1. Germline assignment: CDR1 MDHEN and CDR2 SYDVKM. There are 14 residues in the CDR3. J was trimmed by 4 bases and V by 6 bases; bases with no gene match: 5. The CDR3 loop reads CASRDRGLGTEAFF. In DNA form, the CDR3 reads TGTGCCAGCAGGGACAGGGGGTTGGGCACTGAAGCTTTCTTT. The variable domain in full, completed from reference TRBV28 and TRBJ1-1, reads DVKVTQSSRYLVKRTGEKVFLECVQDMDHENMFWYRQDPGLGLRLIYFSYDVKMKEKGDIPEGYSVSREKKERFSLILESASTNQTSMYLCASRDRGLGTEAFFGQGTRLTVV.

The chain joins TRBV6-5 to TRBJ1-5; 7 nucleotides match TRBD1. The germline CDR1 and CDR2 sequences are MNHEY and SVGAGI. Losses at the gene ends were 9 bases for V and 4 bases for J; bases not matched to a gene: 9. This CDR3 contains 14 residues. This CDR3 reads CARADRRRNQPQHF. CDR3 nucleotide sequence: TGTGCCAGGGCGGACAGGCGCCGAAATCAGCCCCAGCATTTT.

CDR3 DNA sequence: TGTGCCTGGAGTGTACGGGACAGGGACTACAATGAGCAGTTCTTC. The encoded protein is CAWSVRDRDYNEQFF. The chain has TRBV30 and TRBJ2-1, with 9 bases aligning to TRBD1. This CDR3 spans 15 amino acids. Looked up from germline, CDR1 is GTSNPN and CDR2 is SVGIG (reference sequence). Trimming took 0 bases from V and 3 from J; bases not matched to a gene: 3.

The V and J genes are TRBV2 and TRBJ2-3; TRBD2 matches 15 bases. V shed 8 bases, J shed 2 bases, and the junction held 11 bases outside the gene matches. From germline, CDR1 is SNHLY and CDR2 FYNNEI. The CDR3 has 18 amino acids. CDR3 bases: TGTGCCAGCGGTTGGACTAGCGGGGGGGCTACGGTCACAGATACGCAGTATTTT. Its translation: CASGWTSGGATVTDTQYF.

The CDR3 sequence is CASSQGGYEQFF. For the CDR3, the DNA is TGTGCCAGCAGCCAGGGAGGGTATGAGCAGTTCTTC. The chain links TRBV4-2 to TRBJ2-1; 7 bases are a match to TRBD2. The CDR3 runs 12 residues. CDR1 and CDR2 (germline): LGHNA, YNFKEQ. J was trimmed by 8 bases and V by 3 bases; bases with no gene match: 1.

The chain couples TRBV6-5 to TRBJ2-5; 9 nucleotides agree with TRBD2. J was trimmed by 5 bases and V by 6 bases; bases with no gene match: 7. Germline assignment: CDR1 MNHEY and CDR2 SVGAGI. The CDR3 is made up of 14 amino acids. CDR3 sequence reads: CASSQLAGRETQYF. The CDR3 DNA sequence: TGTGCCAGCAGCCAACTAGCGGGTAGGGAGACCCAGTACTTC.

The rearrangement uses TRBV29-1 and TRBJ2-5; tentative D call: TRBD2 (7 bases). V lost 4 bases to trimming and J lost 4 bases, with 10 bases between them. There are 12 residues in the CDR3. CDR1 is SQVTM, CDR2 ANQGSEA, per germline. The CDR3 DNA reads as TGCAGCGTTGGGGGAGGGGGAGAGACCCAGTACTTC. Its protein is CSVGGGGETQYF.